The present T cell receptor beta chain was sequenced within a study of radiotherapy plus CTLA-4 blockade in lung cancer. Trimming removed 7 bases at V and 2 bases at J, with 14 bases between. Germline V CDR1 and CDR2: SEHNR, FQNEAQ (reference sequence). The CDR3 sequence is 14 residues long. Study-level findings and limits: Response, reportedly, was best predicted by interferon-beta along with early blood T cell clone dynamics.

For this clone: Its antigen is unknown.

Produced via immunoSEQ multiplex PCR; TCRdb's table is partial and in-frame only. The table lists around 29,000 clones, over 75% of them singletons. The rearrangement uses TRBV7-9 and TRBJ1-1, with D uncertain. The receptor was derived from a human donor with non-small cell lung cancer that progressed on radiotherapy plus ipilimumab. The input for sequencing was peripheral blood, taken from a patient treated with radiotherapy plus ipilimumab. The CDR3 loop is CASTFLPTNTEAFF. The DNA for the CDR3 is TGTGCCAGCACCTTCCTGCCTACTAACACTGAAGCTTTCTTT.